This T cell receptor (beta chain) was captured by sequencing in a study of cytomegalovirus exposure and HLA in healthy donors. 13 Jbeta primers and 60 Vbeta primers were used for the PCR. Sequenced by immunoSEQ multiplex PCR; TCRdb stores in-frame clones only, minus some. The table has 150,000 to 200,000 clones, around 75% seen once; the top ten hold 6.3%. The CDR3 consists of 14 residues. The V segment lost 5 bases and the J segment 6 bases; nucleotides outside the gene matches: 7. The germline V gene encodes CDR1 PRHDT and CDR2 FYEKMQ (reference sequence). The receptor's source is a man aged 35-49 years in good health and CMV-seropositive. V gene TRBV13 combines with J gene TRBJ2-3, with TRBD1 matching 8 bases. Sequenced sample: PBMCs. The CDR3 nucleotides are TGTGCCAGCAGCGGAGCGACAGGGGTGGATACGCAGTATTTT. It codes for CASSGATGVDTQYF.